This T cell receptor (beta chain) was observed in a study of monozygotic twins with inflammatory bowel disease. CDR1 SGHDN and CDR2 FVKESK come from the germline V gene. The CDR3 is 14 residues long. Each donor had 2.5 ml of blood drawn. Every TCR library drew on approximately 3.5 ug of total RNA. TCRdb reprocessed the 5' RACE reads and stores each CDR3 protein as one record, lacking DNA. Its table lists about 160,000 distinct CDR3 sequences. Sequenced input: blood. V usage is TRBV14 and J usage is TRBJ2-6. The sequence was obtained from a human donor with ulcerative colitis or Crohn's disease, or a healthy co-twin of an affected twin (not recorded which). The CDR3 loop is CASSQFSGANVLTF. Full variable domain (outside the CDR3, taken from reference TRBV14 and TRBJ2-6): EAGVTQFPSHSVIEKGQTVTLRCDPISGHDNLYWYRRVMGKEIKFLLHFVKESKQDESGMPNNRFLAERTGGTYSTLKVQPAELEDSGVYFCASSQFSGANVLTFGAGSRLTVL.